The following is a TCR beta chain sequence with its context. The record originates from a study of blood T cell repertoires in COVID-19. Repertoires were generated with immunoSEQ multiplex PCR, while TCRdb's copy carries only in-frame clones and drops some. Of 210,000 or so clones listed, roughly 87% were seen once; the top ten hold 10% to 12%. V lost 4 bases, J lost 3 bases, and 10 bases lay in between. CDR3 length: 13 residues. Germline CDR1 MGHRA, CDR2 YSYEKL. The chain combines TRBV4-1 with TRBJ2-7; D call uncertain. This receptor was taken from a man aged 25 to 40 who had recovered from COVID-19. Specimen: PBMCs or T cells enriched from blood (not recorded which). CDR3: CASSPSPVYEQYF. Written as DNA, the CDR3 is TGCGCCAGCAGCCCCTCCCCCGTCTACGAGCAGTACTTC.